This TCR beta chain comes out of a study of identical twins. Notes on this clonotype: What it recognizes is unknown.

Per germline, CDR1 MDHEN and CDR2 SYDVKM. The V gene lost 7 bases and the J gene lost 4 bases, with 14 bases spanning the gap. The length of the CDR3 is 14 residues. Each CDR3 protein gets one entry after TCRdb re-called the 5' RACE reads with MiXCR. The sample holds about 550,000 distinct CDR3 sequences, 20% to 25% seen once. Study results and limitations: Those out-of-frame alpha sequences shared by twins showed an excess of low generation probability.

This sample also appeared in a second study, on yellow fever vaccine responses in identical twins. This second report adds: In identical twins, vaccine T cell responses appeared partly shared and partly individual.

The sequence was obtained from a woman between 18 and 29 years old in good health. The sample was CD4+ T cells sorted from blood. The V gene is TRBV28, the J gene TRBJ2-1, with D perhaps matching TRBD2 (6 bases). The CDR3 DNA reads TGTGCCAGCACAGAGGGTGGAGGGTACAATGAGCAGTTCTTC. Translating gives CASTEGGGYNEQFF.